Following are 13 T cell receptor beta chains from one sample sequenced in a study of T cell responses to AZD1222 COVID-19 vaccine. TCRdb keeps only in-frame clones here, not all; method: immunoSEQ multiplex PCR. Of 150,000 to 200,000 clones in the sample, 85% to 95% were seen once. The source was peripheral blood, collected on day 0 of AZD1222 vaccination. The receptors come from an adult in good health.

This clone came up a few times. The chain recombines TRBV28 with TRBJ1-1; no firm D call. Germline V lookup: CDR1 MDHEN, CDR2 SYDVKM. The CDR3 consists of 14 residues. Trimming took 1 base from V and 0 from J, leaving 6 bases between them. CDR3 in DNA: TGTGCCAGCAGTTTATTAAGAGTGAACACTGAAGCTTTCTTT. Its protein is CASSLLRVNTEAFF.

This sequence joins TRBV12-3 or TRBV12-4 and TRBJ1-1, with D hard to call. Deletions cut 3 bases from V and 11 bases from J, with 13 bases between. The CDR3 is made up of 12 amino acids. CDR3 region: CASSLGPDRAFF. Here the CDR3 DNA reads TGTGCCAGCAGTTTGGGTCCAGATAGGGCTTTCTTT.

The rearrangement joins TRBV7-2 to TRBJ2-1; 8 nucleotides align to TRBD2. Germline loops: CDR1 SGHTA, CDR2 FQGNSA. The CDR3 length is 14 residues. V gave up 3 bases and J gave up 3 bases; unmatched junction bases: 1. The CDR3 here is CASSFGTSYNEQFF. The CDR3 coding sequence is TGTGCCAGCAGCTTCGGGACTAGCTACAATGAGCAGTTCTTC. Drawing the rest from reference TRBV7-2 and TRBJ2-1, the complete variable domain is GAGVSQSPSNKVTEKGKDVELRCDPISGHTALYWYRQSLGQGLEFLIYFQGNSAPDKSGLPSDRFSAERTGGSVSTLTIQRTQQEDSAVYLCASSFGTSYNEQFFGPGTRLTVL.

The V and J genes are TRBV6-5 and TRBJ1-1; D is unresolved. CDR3 length equals 15 residues. The germline V gene has CDR1 MNHEY and CDR2 SVGAGI. The V gene lost 2 bases and the J gene lost 1 base, with 11 bases spanning the gap. In nucleotides, the CDR3 is TGTGCCAGCAGTTACCAACTATGGAAGAACACTGAAGCTTTCTTT. This encodes CASSYQLWKNTEAFF.

V and J are TRBV4-1 and TRBJ2-1; D possibly matches TRBD1 or TRBD2 (5 bases each). The CDR3 totals 16 residues. Trimming took 1 base from V and 0 from J, leaving 10 bases between them. The V gene's germline CDR1 is MGHRA and CDR2 YSYEKL. The CDR3 loop is CASSQAGQSSYNEQFF. CDR3 DNA: TGCGCCAGCAGCCAAGCGGGGCAGAGCTCCTACAATGAGCAGTTCTTC.

The chain combines TRBV6-5 with TRBJ2-7; TRBD2 is a possible D gene (6 bases). The CDR3 covers 13 residues. Germline V CDR1 and CDR2: MNHEY, SVGAGI. Trimming pared 2 bases from V and 2 bases from J, leaving 7 bases between. CDR3 loop: CASSYGGTYEQYF. The CDR3, as DNA: TGTGCCAGCAGTTACGGCGGGACCTACGAGCAGTACTTC.

J is TRBJ1-1 and V is TRBV27, with D possibly TRBD1 on 5 matching bases. The germline V and J ends were trimmed by 4 bases and 10 bases, with 19 bases remaining between them. Per the germline V gene, CDR1 is MNHEY and CDR2 is SMNVEV (reference sequence). CDR3 length: 14 amino acids. CDR3 coding DNA: TGTGCCAGCAGTTATCGGGCAGGGATGGTGAGAGCTTTCTTT. Its translation is CASSYRAGMVRAFF.

In DNA form, the CDR3 reads TGCAGCGTCCAGAGGGGGGACAGGGGGCAACAGCAGTACTTC. Translated: CSVQRGDRGQQQYF. V is TRBV29-1 and J is TRBJ2-7; 12 positions match TRBD1. The CDR3 spans 14 residues. The germline V gene encodes CDR1 SQVTM and CDR2 ANQGSEA. After removal of 6 bases from V and 8 bases from J, the junction contained 11 bases not matched to a gene.

The rearrangement uses TRBV10-3 and TRBJ2-1, with 7 nucleotides matching TRBD2. J lost 7 bases, V lost 3 bases, and 3 bases had no gene match. The CDR3 consists of 13 residues. Germline values: CDR1 ENHRY, CDR2 SYGVKD. CDR3 protein: CAISDRLANEQFF. In DNA, the CDR3 is TGTGCCATCAGTGATAGACTAGCTAATGAGCAGTTCTTC.

The genes are TRBV7-6 and TRBJ2-5; 12 bases fit TRBD2. The CDR3 has 15 residues. Germline lookup yields CDR1 SGHVS and CDR2 FNYEAQ. The ends lost 4 bases at V and 5 bases at J; junction bases unmatched: 5. The CDR3 loop is CASSSGLAGWETQYF. The CDR3 DNA reads TGTGCCAGCAGCTCAGGACTAGCGGGGTGGGAGACCCAGTACTTC.

The V and J genes are TRBV21-1 and TRBJ2-1. TRBV21-1 is reported as a pseudogene. This CDR3 comprises 16 residues. CDR3 sequence: CASSCPGTDPYNEQFF. CDR3 nucleotides: TGTGCCAGCAGCTGCCCCGGGACGGACCCCTACAATGAGCAGTTCTTC.

V gene TRBV14 combines with J gene TRBJ1-5; D gene ambiguous. This CDR3 region has 13 residues. Trimming left V 0 bases short and J 7 bases short, with 7 bases between. Germline values: CDR1 SGHDN, CDR2 FVKESK. The CDR3 reads CASSQDSIQPQHF. DNA for the CDR3: TGTGCCAGCAGCCAAGATTCTATCCAGCCCCAGCATTTT.

V usage is TRBV10-1 and J usage is TRBJ1-6, with D hard to call. CDR1 and CDR2 (germline): WNHNN, SYGVQD (reference sequence). The CDR3 extends over 17 amino acids. Trimming cost V 6 bases and J 8 bases, with 23 bases left between them. CDR3 residues: CASSEGAGREYHSPLHF. The CDR3 DNA reads as TGCGCCAGCAGCGAAGGAGCCGGACGGGAATACCATTCACCCCTCCACTTT.